This T cell receptor beta chain was obtained from a study of patients and donors after allogeneic stem cell transplantation. The V and J ends lost 6 bases and 4 bases, in that order; junction bases with no gene match: 11. The CDR3 loop spans 15 amino acids. Germline V gene sequence: CDR1 SQVTM, CDR2 ANQGSEA. TCRdb processed the RT-PCR reads anew with MiXCR; each CDR3 protein has one entry. Of 150,000 or so distinct CDR3 sequences in the sample, approximately 25% were seen once. The gene calls are TRBV29-1 and TRBJ2-1, with TRBD1 matching 8 bases. Specimen: blood, either unsorted or a sorted T cell fraction (not recorded which). This clonotype was obtained from a human donor who was either an allogeneic HSCT recipient or a stem cell or donor lymphocyte infusion donor (not recorded which). It is not recorded whose cells these are; they may come from a transplant donor. CDR3 sequence (DNA): TGCAGCGTCATTAAGGGGGGACAGGATTACAATGAGCAGTTCTTC. This codes for CSVIKGGQDYNEQFF.